These 20 T cell receptor beta chains were all obtained from the same sample, sequenced in a study of identifying expanded T cells in peripheral blood (dated by TCRdb to about 2019). Library generation was performed with the immunoSEQ multiplex PCR assay. As stored in TCRdb, this immuneACCESS dataset retains in-frame rearrangements with V and J assigned. A fraction of the clones does not appear; measured against another copy, unresolved V genes explain less than half of the discrepancy, and the remainder lacks a known reason. The sample table lists about 91,000 clones, about 91% of them with a count of one. The top ten clones comprise around 3.6% of the sample. Sequencing was done on a sample of blood. These receptors all stem from a person between 18 and 70 years old in good health.

This rearrangement joins TRBV19 to TRBJ1-5, with unresolved D. The V gene's germline CDR1 is LNHDA and CDR2 SQIVND (reference sequence). The length of the CDR3 is 16 residues. Trimming shortened V by 1 base and J by 0 bases, and 10 bases separated the two germline ends. The CDR3 spells CASSIVPIYSNQPQHF. Here the CDR3 DNA reads TGTGCCAGTAGTATAGTTCCCATCTATAGCAATCAGCCCCAGCATTTT.

The chain employs TRBV20-1 and TRBJ1-2, with unresolved D. Trimming took off 0 bases at V and 8 bases at J, with 4 bases between the two ends. Germline CDR1 is DFQATT and CDR2 is SNEGSKA (reference sequence). The CDR3 consists of 10 residues. The CDR3 bases are TGCAGTGCTAGAGAACGGGGCTACACCTTC. Translated: CSARERGYTF.

The chain has TRBV5-1 and TRBJ1-3; weak D call: TRBD1 (5 bases). This CDR3 contains 15 residues. V was pared by 2 bases and J by 2 bases, with 11 bases between. Germline V CDR1 and CDR2: SGHRS, YFSETQ. The CDR3: CASSLYQGAGNTIYF. CDR3 DNA: TGCGCCAGCAGCTTATATCAGGGTGCTGGAAACACCATATATTTT.

The chain links TRBV19 to TRBJ1-3; 8 bases agree with TRBD1. This CDR3 spans 15 amino acids. J gave up 3 bases and V 6 bases, and 7 bases lay outside the gene matches. Germline lookup yields CDR1 LNHDA and CDR2 SQIVND (reference sequence). CDR3 in amino acids: CASRGDRGDGNTIYF. For the CDR3, the DNA is TGTGCCAGTAGGGGCGACAGGGGCGATGGAAACACCATATATTTT.

In its sample, this clone was seen once. This chain connects TRBV10-3 to TRBJ2-6; D call uncertain. The CDR3 consists of 16 residues. V was clipped by 5 bases and J by 5 bases, with 16 bases between them. Per germline, CDR1 ENHRY and CDR2 SYGVKD. The CDR3 nucleotides are TGTGCCATCAGTCTGGAGTTACAAAGTCGGGCCAACGTCCTGACTTTC. Protein sequence: CAISLELQSRANVLTF.

The CDR3 nucleotides are TGTGCCAGCAGTCGACAGGGGAATGAGCAGTACTTC. It translates to CASSRQGNEQYF. The J gene is TRBJ2-7, the V gene TRBV6-5, with 8 bases fitting TRBD1. Germline CDR1 is MNHEY and CDR2 is SVGAGI. V gave up 5 bases and J gave up 7 bases; unmatched junction bases: 4. The length of the CDR3 is 12 residues.

V and J are TRBV7-9 and TRBJ2-7, with D possibly being TRBD2 (6 bases). The CDR3 has 10 amino acids. The germline V and J ends were trimmed by 11 bases and 6 bases, with 11 bases remaining between them. Germline V CDR1 and CDR2: SEHNR, FQNEAQ (reference sequence). The CDR3 DNA is TGTGCCGTCGGGGGATCCGAGCAGTACTTC. As protein: CAVGGSEQYF.

The V and J genes are TRBV9 and TRBJ1-5; 9 positions agree with TRBD1. This CDR3 has 15 residues. Per the germline V gene, CDR1 is SGDLS and CDR2 is YYNGEE. V shed 0 bases, J shed 4 bases, and the junction held 2 bases outside the gene matches. The chain's CDR3 is CASSVGQGGNQPQHF. CDR3 bases: TGTGCCAGCAGCGTAGGACAGGGGGGGAATCAGCCCCAGCATTTT. The variable domain in full, with the rest retrieved from reference TRBV9 and TRBJ1-5, is DSGVTQTPKHLITATGQRVTLRCSPRSGDLSVYWYQQSLDQGLQFLIQYYNGEERAKGNILERFSAQQFPDLHSELNLSSLELGDSALYFCASSVGQGGNQPQHFGDGTRLSIL.

This clone has a handful of counts. The chain links TRBV6-1 to TRBJ1-1; D unresolved. CDR3 size: 11 residues. Germline values: CDR1 MNHNS, CDR2 SASEGT. V lost 7 bases and J 2 bases, leaving 5 bases between the germline ends. The CDR3 nucleotides are TGTGCCAGCATAAGAAACACTGAAGCTTTCTTT. This encodes CASIRNTEAFF.

The rearrangement uses TRBV30 and TRBJ2-3, with TRBD2 identical over 10 bases. The ends lost 2 bases at V and 0 bases at J; junction bases unmatched: 2. The CDR3 covers 15 residues. Germline-derived CDR1 and CDR2 are GTSNPN and SVGIG (reference sequence). The CDR3 loop reads CAWSSGLASTDTQYF. The CDR3, as DNA: TGTGCCTGGAGTTCGGGACTAGCGAGCACAGATACGCAGTATTTT.

The CDR3 DNA sequence: TGTGCCAGCAGCTCTGAGGGGGGGCCCTACAATGAGCAGTTCTTC. This sequence encodes CASSSEGGPYNEQFF. The gene calls are TRBV5-4 and TRBJ2-1, with D tentatively TRBD2 (7 bases). The length of the CDR3 is 15 residues. Germline V lookup: CDR1 SGHNT, CDR2 YYREEE (reference sequence). The V gene lost 3 bases and the J gene lost 2 bases, with 12 bases spanning the gap.

J is TRBJ1-3 and V is TRBV4-1; D is uncertain. The ends were cut back, 0 bases at V and 0 bases at J, with 6 bases in the middle. This CDR3 spans 15 amino acids. Germline V gene sequence: CDR1 MGHRA, CDR2 YSYEKL. CDR3 amino acids: CASSQEPFSGNTIYF. The DNA of the CDR3 is TGCGCCAGCAGCCAAGAGCCTTTCTCTGGAAACACCATATATTTT.

Here the CDR3 DNA reads TGTGCCAGTAGTACCTCCTCCGGCTCCGGCGGTGCAGATACGCAGTATTTT. It encodes CASSTSSGSGGADTQYF. The chain couples TRBV19 to TRBJ2-3, with D unresolved. The CDR3 loop spans 17 amino acids. The germline V and J ends were trimmed by 4 bases and 4 bases, with 21 bases remaining between them. CDR1 and CDR2 (germline): LNHDA, SQIVND (reference sequence).

V is TRBV6-1 and J is TRBJ1-2, with 12 bases fitting TRBD1. The germline V gene encodes CDR1 MNHNS and CDR2 SASEGT. V shed 6 bases, J shed 7 bases, and the junction held 6 bases outside the gene matches. The CDR3 consists of 14 residues. CDR3 protein: CASSTGTGGSGYTF. The CDR3 nucleotides read TGTGCCAGCAGCACCGGGACAGGGGGCAGTGGCTACACCTTC.

In DNA form, the CDR3 reads TGTGCCAGCAGCTTAAACGAGGGGCTCGGGGATACGCAGTATTTT. Its protein is CASSLNEGLGDTQYF. The rearrangement uses TRBV7-6 and TRBJ2-3; D is tentatively TRBD1 or TRBD2 (5 bases each). V was trimmed by 2 bases and J by 6 bases, leaving 15 bases between them. The CDR3 covers 15 residues. Germline lookup yields CDR1 SGHVS and CDR2 FNYEAQ. Full variable domain (remainder filled in from reference TRBV7-6 and TRBJ2-3): GAGVSQSPRYKVTKRGQDVALRCDPISGHVSLYWYRQALGQGPEFLTYFNYEAQQDKSGLPNDRFSAERPEGSISTLTIQRTEQRDSAMYRCASSLNEGLGDTQYFGPGTRLTVL.

This clone has a single count. This chain links TRBV20-1 with TRBJ2-1; no firm D call. Trimming took off 0 bases at V and 10 bases at J, with 7 bases between the two ends. From germline, CDR1 is DFQATT and CDR2 SNEGSKA (reference sequence). The CDR3 runs 11 residues. The CDR3 DNA reads TGCAGTGCTAGAGAGTCCAAGGAGCAGTTCTTC. Protein: CSARESKEQFF.

This clone has just a few counts. This rearrangement joins TRBV9 to TRBJ1-5; 8 bases are a match to TRBD1. V was pared by 5 bases and J by 1 base, with 5 bases of the junction left unmatched. The CDR3 is 15 amino acids. The germline V gene encodes CDR1 SGDLS and CDR2 YYNGEE. The CDR3 protein is CASSRGQGSNQPQHF. For the CDR3, the DNA is TGTGCCAGCAGTCGAGGACAGGGAAGCAATCAGCCCCAGCATTTT.

The rearrangement links TRBV6-1 to TRBJ2-3; 8 bases are a match to TRBD2. The CDR3 length is 17 residues. V shed 0 bases and J 4 bases; nucleotides not matched to a gene: 9. Germline assignment: CDR1 MNHNS and CDR2 SASEGT. In nucleotides, the CDR3 is TGTGCCAGCAGTGAAGCGCGAGCGGGGGTTTCCCCAGATACGCAGTATTTT. This sequence encodes CASSEARAGVSPDTQYF.

This sequence joins TRBV5-4 and TRBJ2-5; 9 bases are shared with TRBD1. Germline V gives CDR1 SGHNT, CDR2 YYREEE (reference sequence). The CDR3 has 16 residues. Trimming cost V 4 bases and J 5 bases; bases outside gene matches: 12. CDR3 in DNA: TGTGCCAGCAGCCAGAGAGTGGACAGGGGCTGGGAGACCCAGTACTTC. It is translated as CASSQRVDRGWETQYF.

The V and J genes are TRBV12-5 and TRBJ2-5; D is ambiguous. Trimming stripped 7 bases from V and 2 bases from J, with 14 bases between. The CDR3 has 14 residues. In germline, CDR1 is LGHNT, CDR2 FRNRAP. The CDR3 sequence is CASALRGLQETQYF. CDR3 coding DNA: TGTGCTAGTGCCCTAAGAGGATTACAAGAGACCCAGTACTTC.